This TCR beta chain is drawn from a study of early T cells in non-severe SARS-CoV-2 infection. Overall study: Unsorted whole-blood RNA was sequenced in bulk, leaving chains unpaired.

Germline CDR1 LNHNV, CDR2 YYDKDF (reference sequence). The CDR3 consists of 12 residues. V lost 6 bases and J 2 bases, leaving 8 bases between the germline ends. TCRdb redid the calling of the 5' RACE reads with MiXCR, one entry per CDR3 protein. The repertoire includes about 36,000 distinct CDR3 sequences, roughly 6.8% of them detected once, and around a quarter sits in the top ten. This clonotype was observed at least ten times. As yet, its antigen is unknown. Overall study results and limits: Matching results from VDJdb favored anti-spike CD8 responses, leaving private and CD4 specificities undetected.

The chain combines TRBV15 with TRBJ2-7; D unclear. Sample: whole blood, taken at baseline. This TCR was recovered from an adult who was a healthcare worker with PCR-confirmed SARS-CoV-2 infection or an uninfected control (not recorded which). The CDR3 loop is CATRSGTYEQYF. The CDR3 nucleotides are TGTGCCACCAGAAGTGGGACCTACGAGCAGTACTTC.